A single sample gave rise to the 29 T cell receptor beta chains below, sequenced in a study of CD8 T cells in ankylosing spondylitis (dated by TCRdb to about 2017). Library preparation was by 5' RACE. Sequencing was performed on an Illumina HiSeq 2500. Starting from the raw public reads, TCRdb applied fastp trimming at Q25, assembled clones with MiXCR and retained in-frame beta chains. Records with the same CDR3 protein are collapsed into one entry carrying the most frequent genes and DNA. This sample is represented by around 300,000 distinct CDR3 sequences; around 10% of them were singletons. More than 7% of the sample comes from the top ten. The specimen sequenced was blood, either unsorted or a sorted T cell fraction (not recorded which). These receptors were taken from a female donor with ankylosing spondylitis or in good health (not recorded which).

This chain uses TRBV5-6 with TRBJ2-2; D uncertain. Germline values: CDR1 SGHDT, CDR2 YYEEEE. The V end was cut by 4 bases, the J end by 2 bases, with 9 bases between. CDR3 length: 14 residues. In DNA form, the CDR3 reads TGTGCCAGCAGCGGGCGTCAAAACACCGGGGAGCTGTTTTTT. The encoded protein is CASSGRQNTGELFF.

Details on this clonotype: The junction and the germline gene differ at one end; a read error may be behind it. The chain is built from TRBV7-7 and TRBJ2-1, with 11 bases fitting TRBD2. Germline V lookup: CDR1 SSHAT, CDR2 FNYEAQ (reference sequence). The CDR3 totals 15 residues. The CDR3 protein is CASSTIAGGPGEQFF. As DNA, the CDR3 is TGTGCTAGCAGCACAATAGCGGGGGGGCCCGGTGAGCAGTTCTTC.

This clonotype has at least ten counts. The CDR3 DNA reads as TGCGCCAGCAGTGTCAGAGACAGGTCCTACGAGCAGTACTTC. Translation gives CASSVRDRSYEQYF. J is TRBJ2-7 and V is TRBV10-1, with D possibly TRBD1 on 6 matching bases. V lost 4 bases to trimming and J lost 1 base, with 11 bases between them. Germline CDR1 is WNHNN and CDR2 is SYGVQD (reference sequence). The CDR3 spans 14 residues.

This clonotype was seen a few times. V gene TRBV12-3 or TRBV12-4 combines with J gene TRBJ2-1; possibly TRBD2 for D (5 bases). This CDR3 comprises 13 residues. V was cut by 10 bases and J by 6 bases, with 16 bases left in between. CDR3 region: CAISVGRANEQFF. CDR3 DNA: TGTGCCATCTCGGTAGGGCGGGCCAATGAGCAGTTCTTC.

This clonotype is medium-sized. V gene TRBV20-1 combines with J gene TRBJ2-1; 8 bases fit TRBD1. The CDR3 covers 16 residues. V dropped 8 bases and J dropped 7; count of bases not matched to a gene: 19. Germline lookup yields CDR1 DFQATT and CDR2 SNEGSKA (reference sequence). CDR3 coding DNA: TGCAGTCCTGTCCCCTGGTCTGGACAGGGCGGGAATGAGCAGTTCTTC. It encodes CSPVPWSGQGGNEQFF.

In its sample, this clonotype was seen a few times. V gene TRBV18 combines with J gene TRBJ1-1; tentatively, D is TRBD1 (5 bases). From germline, CDR1 is KGHSH and CDR2 LQKENI. The V end lost 4 bases, the J end lost 1 base, and 19 bases lay between the germline ends. The CDR3 extends over 17 amino acids. The CDR3 sequence is CASSRLGNRRGNTEAFF. CDR3 DNA sequence: TGTGCCAGCTCACGACTCGGCAACAGGCGGGGGAACACTGAAGCTTTCTTT. The full variable domain, its missing parts supplied by reference TRBV18 and TRBJ1-1, is NAGVMQNPRHLVRRRGQEARLRCSPMKGHSHVYWYRQLPEEGLKFMVYLQKENIIDESGMPKERFSAEFPKEGPSILRIQQVVRGDSAAYFCASSRLGNRRGNTEAFFGQGTRLTVV.

The chain combines TRBV7-6 with TRBJ2-5; 7 bases are a match to TRBD2. The V gene end was trimmed by 4 bases and the J gene end by 0 bases; junction bases not matched to a gene: 2. This CDR3 spans 14 amino acids. In germline, CDR1 is SGHVS, CDR2 FNYEAQ. The CDR3 loop is CASSWGGNQETQYF. The CDR3 DNA follows: TGTGCCAGCAGCTGGGGAGGGAACCAAGAGACCCAGTACTTC.

Details on this clonotype: This could be a read error, since a much larger clone is one nucleotide away. The CDR3 loop is CCAYGQGTSGGQPQHF. For the CDR3, the DNA is TGCTGTGCCTACGGACAGGGGACCTCCGGGGGGCAGCCCCAGCATTTT. The J gene is TRBJ1-5, the V gene TRBV20-1; 9 nucleotides match TRBD1. The CDR3 sequence is 16 residues long. CDR1 and CDR2 (germline): DFQATT, SNEGSKA (reference sequence).

In this sample, this clonotype turned up many times. In DNA form, the CDR3 reads TGTGCCAGCAGTTTGGAATGGGACACCACTTTCGGAAAACTGTTTTTT. It specifies CASSLEWDTTFGKLFF. The chain has TRBV27 and TRBJ1-4; perhaps TRBD1 as D (6 bases). Germline V lookup: CDR1 MNHEY, CDR2 SMNVEV (reference sequence). The CDR3 has 16 amino acids. Trimming cost V 3 bases and J 10 bases, with 21 bases left between them.

The sample holds many counts of this clonotype. The chain couples TRBV5-1 to TRBJ1-1; D not resolved. Germline values: CDR1 SGHRS, CDR2 YFSETQ. With 5 bases removed from V and 1 base from J, the gap between germline ends came to 12 bases. The CDR3 extends over 14 amino acids. For the CDR3, the DNA is TGCGCCAGCAGTGCCTTTTCACAGAACACTGAAGCTTTCTTT. Protein sequence: CASSAFSQNTEAFF.

The chain is built from TRBV11-1 and TRBJ2-4; 9 bases map to TRBD2. The trim removed 6 bases at V and 7 bases at J, leaving 7 bases unmatched. Germline V gene sequence: CDR1 SGHAT, CDR2 FQDESV (reference sequence). This CDR3 is built from 14 residues. CDR3 DNA: TGTGCCAGCAGTCGACTAGCGGACGGGAACATTCAGTACTTC. It codes for CASSRLADGNIQYF.

This clonotype was seen repeatedly, ten times or more. V and J are TRBV29-1 and TRBJ2-5, with a tentative D call TRBD2 (5 bases). V was cut by 3 bases and J by 8 bases, with 13 bases left in between. The germline V gene encodes CDR1 SQVTM and CDR2 ANQGSEA. The CDR3 sequence is 12 residues long. The CDR3 loop is CSVEDLSDTQYF. The CDR3 DNA reads TGCAGCGTTGAGGATCTTAGCGATACCCAGTACTTC.

The CDR3 region is CASSLQASRTDTQYF. For the CDR3, the DNA is TGTGCCAGCAGCTTACAGGCTAGTCGGACGGATACGCAGTATTTT. V usage is TRBV7-2 and J usage is TRBJ2-3, with no clear D. The CDR3 is 15 residues long. Trimming pared 2 bases from V and 6 bases from J, leaving 15 bases between. CDR1 is SGHTA, CDR2 FQGNSA, per germline.

The table lists this clonotype with many counts. This chain uses TRBV29-1 with TRBJ2-5, with a weak D call TRBD1 (5 bases). CDR1 is SQVTM and CDR2 is ANQGSEA in the germline V gene. V was trimmed by 3 bases and J by 3 bases, leaving 20 bases between them. There are 16 residues in the CDR3. DNA of the CDR3: TGCAGCGTTGAGGGGCAGCTAAAACCTTTAAAAGAGACCCAGTACTTC. Translated, it gives CSVEGQLKPLKETQYF. Full variable domain (outside the CDR3, taken from reference TRBV29-1 and TRBJ2-5): SAVISQKPSRDICQRGTSLTIQCQVDSQVTMMFWYRQQPGQSLTLIATANQGSEATYESGFVIDKFPISRPNLTFSTLTVSNMSPEDSSIYLCSVEGQLKPLKETQYFGPGTRLLVL.

This clonotype was observed at least ten times. The J gene is TRBJ2-1, the V gene TRBV3-1, with D perhaps TRBD2 (7 bases). The CDR3 totals 17 residues. Germline values: CDR1 LGHDT, CDR2 YNNKEL (reference sequence). V was clipped by 5 bases and J by 8 bases, with 25 bases between them. The CDR3 is CASSKSGGGALWDEQFF. CDR3 sequence (DNA): TGTGCCAGCAGCAAAAGTGGGGGGGGGGCTCTTTGGGATGAGCAGTTCTTC.

In its sample, this clonotype ranks as large (0.1 to 1%). The chain has TRBV5-1 and TRBJ2-3; 7 bases line up with TRBD1. This CDR3 contains 15 residues. The germline CDR1 and CDR2 sequences are SGHRS and YFSETQ. V lost 3 bases to trimming and J lost 2 bases; unmatched junction nucleotides: 6. For the CDR3, the DNA is TGCGCCAGCAGCTGGCCGGGACAGAACACAGATACGCAGTATTTT. Translating it yields CASSWPGQNTDTQYF.

About this clonotype itself: The junction differs from germline at one of its ends, possibly a read error. The J gene is TRBJ2-1, the V gene TRBV5-1; 13 nucleotides line up with TRBD2. Germline V CDR1 and CDR2: SGHRS, YFSETQ. The CDR3 spans 16 residues. The CDR3: CASSTRTSGRPNEQLF. Written as DNA, the CDR3 is TGCGCCAGCAGCACCCGGACTAGCGGGAGACCCAATGAGCAGCTCTTC. Complete variable domain (other parts from reference TRBV5-1 and TRBJ2-1): KAGVTQTPRYLIKTRGQQVTLSCSPISGHRSVSWYQQTPGQGLQFLFEYFSETQRNKGNFPGRFSGRQFSNSRSEMNVSTLELGDSALYLCASSTRTSGRPNEQLFGPGTRLTVL.

This clonotype occurred many times. A junction boundary mismatches the germline segment, possibly from a read error. The CDR3: CASSRTSGSYEQYF. The CDR3 region has the DNA TGCGCCAGCAGCCGGACTAGCGGGTCCTACGAGCAGTACTTC. The chain recombines TRBV6-2 or TRBV6-3 with TRBJ2-7; 11 positions agree with TRBD2. This CDR3 is 14 amino acids long. Per germline, CDR1 MNHEY and CDR2 SVGEGT.

J is TRBJ2-7 and V is TRBV5-1; TRBD1 matches at 8 bases. Germline values: CDR1 SGHRS, CDR2 YFSETQ. With V trimmed by 0 bases and J by 6 bases, 5 bases remained unmatched. The CDR3 is 14 residues long. The CDR3 is CASSLGQGALEQYF. The CDR3 DNA follows: TGCGCCAGCAGCTTGGGTCAGGGGGCCCTCGAGCAGTACTTC.

The rearrangement uses TRBV7-2 and TRBJ1-3; D may be TRBD1 (5 bases). The CDR3 totals 16 residues. Germline-derived CDR1 and CDR2 are SGHTA and FQGNSA. V was trimmed by 1 base and J by 0 bases, leaving 10 bases between them. This chain's CDR3 is CASSLGGLDSGNTIYF. The CDR3 DNA reads TGTGCCAGCAGCTTAGGGGGCCTGGACTCTGGAAACACCATATATTTT.

The V gene is TRBV27, the J gene TRBJ2-3, with 10 bases aligning to TRBD2. Germline CDR1 MNHEY, CDR2 SMNVEV (reference sequence). Trimming removed 6 bases from V and 6 bases from J; junction bases left unmatched: 9. This CDR3 is built from 15 residues. CDR3 coding DNA: TGTGCCAGCAGCCGAGGACTAGCGGAGGAGGATACGCAGTATTTT. It encodes CASSRGLAEEDTQYF.

This clonotype was detected only a few times. V is TRBV7-8 and J is TRBJ2-3, with 7 bases identical to TRBD2. The V gene's germline CDR1 is SGHVS and CDR2 FQNEAQ. Trimming cost V 2 bases and J 2 bases; bases outside gene matches: 4. The CDR3 spans 15 residues. CDR3 sequence reads: CASSLNRGVTDTQYF. In nucleotides, the CDR3 is TGTGCCAGCAGCTTAAACCGGGGGGTCACAGATACGCAGTATTTT.

The chain couples TRBV7-9 to TRBJ1-4; D not resolved. V was pared by 5 bases and J by 0 bases, with 13 bases between. The CDR3 has 16 residues. Germline-derived CDR1 and CDR2 are SEHNR and FQNEAQ (reference sequence). The CDR3 DNA follows: TGTGCCAGCAGCCTGACCCTCAGTTCAACTAATGAAAAACTGTTTTTT. Translating gives CASSLTLSSTNEKLFF.

This clonotype was recorded many times. V and J are TRBV12-3 or TRBV12-4 and TRBJ2-3; a possible D gene is TRBD1 (5 bases). V was trimmed by 6 bases and J by 1 base, leaving 17 bases between them. This CDR3 region has 16 residues. The CDR3 loop is CASRPRVGYGTDTQYF. The CDR3 DNA reads as TGTGCCAGCAGGCCCAGGGTGGGGTACGGCACAGATACGCAGTATTTT.

Ten or more counts support this clonotype. The chain has TRBV5-1 and TRBJ1-1; 7 bases line up with TRBD1. Trimming cost V 1 base and J 0 bases; bases outside gene matches: 3. The CDR3 is made up of 15 amino acids. Germline CDR1 reads SGHRS; CDR2 reads YFSETQ. For the CDR3, the DNA is TGCGCCAGCAGCTTGACAGGGGAGTTGAACACTGAAGCTTTCTTT. Its protein product is CASSLTGELNTEAFF.

This clonotype was observed a handful of times. This chain connects TRBV5-1 to TRBJ2-6; 7 bases map to TRBD1. The CDR3 loop spans 17 amino acids. The germline V gene encodes CDR1 SGHRS and CDR2 YFSETQ. V shed 5 bases, J shed 0 bases, and the junction held 8 bases outside the gene matches. CDR3 amino acids: CASSLTGINSGANVLTF. The DNA of the CDR3 is TGCGCCAGCAGTTTGACAGGGATTAACTCTGGGGCCAACGTCCTGACTTTC.

Ten or more counts support this clonotype. The chain recombines TRBV29-1 with TRBJ2-1; D unresolved. Germline V gives CDR1 SQVTM, CDR2 ANQGSEA. V was clipped by 1 base and J by 2 bases, with 9 bases between them. This CDR3 comprises 14 residues. The CDR3 DNA reads as TGCAGCGTTGAAGGCGGAATTACCTACAATGAGCAGTTCTTC. Translation gives CSVEGGITYNEQFF.

This clonotype was observed at least ten times. CDR3 loop: CSGGQGRNQPQHF. The CDR3 nucleotides read TGCAGCGGAGGTCAGGGCCGCAATCAGCCCCAGCATTTT. The V and J genes are TRBV29-1 and TRBJ1-5; possibly TRBD1 for D (5 bases). Per germline, CDR1 SQVTM and CDR2 ANQGSEA. The CDR3 has 13 amino acids. The V and J ends lost 7 bases and 2 bases respectively, with 12 bases between them.

This clonotype has a count of ten or more. The rearrangement links TRBV7-2 to TRBJ2-7; possibly TRBD1 for D (6 bases). CDR1 is SGHTA, CDR2 FQGNSA, per germline. Trimming left V 5 bases short and J 3 bases short, with 17 bases between. The CDR3 covers 15 residues. CDR3 nucleotides: TGTGCCAGCAGCCATACAAGGACAGACTTCTACGAGCAGTACTTC. Protein sequence: CASSHTRTDFYEQYF.